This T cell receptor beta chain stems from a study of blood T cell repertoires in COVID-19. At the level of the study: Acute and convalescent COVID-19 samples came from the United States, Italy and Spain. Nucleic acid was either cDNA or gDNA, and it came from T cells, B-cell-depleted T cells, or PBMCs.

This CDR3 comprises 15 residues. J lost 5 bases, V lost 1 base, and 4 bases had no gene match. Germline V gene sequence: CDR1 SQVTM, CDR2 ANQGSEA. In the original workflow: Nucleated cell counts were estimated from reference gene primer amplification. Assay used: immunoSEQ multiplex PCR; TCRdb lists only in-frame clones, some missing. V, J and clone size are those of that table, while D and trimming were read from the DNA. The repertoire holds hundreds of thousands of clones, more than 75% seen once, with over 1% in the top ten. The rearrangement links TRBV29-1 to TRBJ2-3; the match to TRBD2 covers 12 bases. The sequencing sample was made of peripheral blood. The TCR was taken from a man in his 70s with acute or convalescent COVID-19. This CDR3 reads CSVEGTSGKVDTQYF. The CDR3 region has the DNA TGCAGCGTTGAAGGGACTAGCGGGAAGGTAGATACGCAGTATTTT.